Listed here is a single T cell receptor beta chain. This clonotype has just a few counts. This receptor's antigen is unknown. No much larger clone is present one base from it, and per-base qualities are unavailable. These data belong to a study of T cells in Graves' hyperthyroidism and ophthalmopathy (dated by TCRdb to between 2019 and 2020). Broadly, across the study: Peripheral blood was collected at initial diagnosis, before any treatment. According to the paper, TCR Vbeta CDR3 sequencing was carried out on 135 peripheral blood samples, which came from around 43 ophthalmopathy, under 80 hyperthyroidism and roughly 17 progressor patients. In roughly six Graves' hyperthyroidism patients, the study also compared T-cell repertoires from thyroid tissue with T-cell repertoires from blood. The roughly 94 discovery patients were randomly divided into training and test sets at a 7:3 ratio. TCR V-J signatures able to tell the groups apart were searched for in a discovery cohort of 100 or so patients, of whom 40 to 45 had Graves' ophthalmopathy and about 55 had stable Graves' hyperthyroidism. Whether ophthalmopathy could be predicted prospectively was tested in an independent validation cohort made up of approximately 19 hyperthyroidism patients plus 17 patients who later progressed to ophthalmopathy. Once sampling was done, hyperthyroidism patients were given methimazole at a starting dose of 30 mg daily, whereas ophthalmopathy patients were given high-dose intravenous methylprednisolone.

General findings and caveats noted by the study authors: Most expanded thyroid clonotypes (frequency above 0.001) were also detected in blood, suggesting blood repertoires may reflect thyroid immune responses. No statistical method was used to set the sample size in advance, and investigators knew the group allocation. Ophthalmopathy was separated from stable hyperthyroidism by a 13 V-J signature model, with 87.88% sensitivity and 81% to 82% specificity obtained in cross-validation and 80%/75% obtained in testing. In validation, the model predicted progression to ophthalmopathy a median of about 5.9 months before onset, with about 67% sensitivity and 72.22% specificity.

TCR beta CDR3 regions were amplified from RNA transcripts. The TCR CDR3 was subjected to a first round of RT-PCR using the HTBI primer set and the Qiagen OneStep RT-PCR kit. Libraries were constructed in a second round of multiplex PCR, after which size selection and purification were carried out. The libraries were sequenced on an Illumina HiSeq2000 using paired-end 100 bp reads. As for how the authors treated the data: SOAPnuke was used to process the raw data, throwing out any read that contained adapters or uncalled bases, had a mean Phred below 15, or lacked an exact constant-primer or identifier match. COPE v1.2.5 was used to merge the high-quality paired reads, and each unique nucleotide sequence was defined as a clonotype. Clonotypes were aligned to IMGT TRBV, TRBD and TRBJ reference segments using MiTCR v1.1. Only V-J combinations with frequency above 0.0001, covering approximately 99% of repertoires, were analysed. A TCS score was defined as the ratio between F50 (clonal expansion) and ExV (chaos), using BLOSUM62-based TCRdist between CDR3 peptides within each V-J. Welch's t-statistics and random forest reduced roughly 530 V-J features to 10 to 15, which were used in a naive Bayes classifier (R e1071). The public reads were reanalyzed by TCRdb: fastp trimming at Q25, MiXCR alignment, in-frame beta chains only. All rows with the same CDR3 protein become a single entry with the most common DNA and genes. The V and J calls were determined by TCRdb, not by the authors. The sample profile shows around 700,000 distinct CDR3 sequences; around 20% of them were found once. The ten largest clones add up to 16% of the sample.

Hyperthyroidism patients were newly diagnosed, with disease duration under 2 months, and aged 18 to 65 years. Patients with uncontrolled infections, other autoimmune diseases, pregnancy or lactation were excluded. Diagnoses were based on clinical symptoms, serum thyroxine and TRAb, thyroid ultrasound and orbital computed tomography. For progressor patients, blood was drawn at the first diagnosis of hyperthyroidism, before any ophthalmopathy symptoms had appeared. PBMCs were separated from approximately 9.9 ml of fresh peripheral blood using Ficoll-Paque density gradient centrifugation. Progressor patients were defined as those initially diagnosed with Graves' hyperthyroidism in whom ophthalmopathy developed during follow-up. Total RNA was extracted with Trizol reagent, and quality was checked on an Agilent 2100 Bioanalyzer. The TCR sequence derives from a woman aged 45 to 65 with Graves' hyperthyroidism that later progressed to Graves' ophthalmopathy. Specimen: blood.

At the DNA level, the sequence is TGTGCCTGGAACGGATTCTGGGGGGATAGCTCCTACAATGAGCAGTTCTTC. It encodes CAWNGFWGDSSYNEQFF. This receptor chain uses TRBV30 and TRBJ2-1; the best D guess is TRBD2, with 6 bases matching. Per the germline V gene (reference sequence), GTSNPN is the CDR1 and SVGIG is the CDR2. From the cysteine through the phenylalanine, the CDR3 covers 17 amino acids. Here the CDR3 DNA is all that survives: 51 bases in frame from base 1. At the junction V is shortened by 4 bases and J by 0 bases, with 19 bases in between. With the rest looked up from the reference TRBV30 and TRBJ2-1 genes rather than sequenced, the full variable domain is SQTIHQWPATLVQPVGSPLSLECTVEGTSNPNLYWYRQAAGRGLQLLFYSVGIGQISSEVPQNLSASRPQDRQFILSSKKLLLSDSGFYLCAWNGFWGDSSYNEQFFGPGTRLTVL.